The next 24 T cell receptor beta chains were all read from a single sample in a study of CD8 T cells in ankylosing spondylitis. Notes on the study in general: Characteristic, it appeared, of ankylosing spondylitis blood was a TCR beta motif of eight highly homologous variants.

One entry per CDR3 protein, called by TCRdb with MiXCR from the 5' RACE reads. The data contain 200,000 to 250,000 distinct CDR3 sequences, around 16% of them seen just once; the ten biggest clones take up roughly 42%. No antigens are known for them. Material for sequencing was blood, either unsorted or a sorted T cell fraction (not recorded which). These receptors were collected from a male donor with ankylosing spondylitis.

V usage is TRBV24-1 and J usage is TRBJ2-7; no clear D gene. CDR3 length: 13 amino acids. The ends were cut back, 5 bases at V and 1 base at J, with 8 bases in the middle. From germline, CDR1 is KGHDR and CDR2 SFDVKD. Written as DNA, the CDR3 is TGTGCCACCAGTGCCGTAGGGTCCTACGAGCAGTACTTC. Protein: CATSAVGSYEQYF.

This clonotype showed up just a few times. The V and J genes are TRBV7-8 and TRBJ2-7; 9 bases are shared with TRBD2. Trimming at V came to 1 base and at J to 1 base, leaving 8 bases not matched to a gene. In germline, CDR1 is SGHVS, CDR2 FQNEAQ. This CDR3 spans 17 amino acids. CDR3 residues: CASSLGYSGSFSYEQYF. The CDR3 DNA sequence: TGTGCCAGCAGCTTAGGATATAGCGGGAGTTTTTCCTACGAGCAGTACTTC.

In DNA form, the CDR3 reads TGCGCCAGCAGCCAAGTAGCGGGCCCCCAGGAGACCCAGTACTTC. It yields the protein CASSQVAGPQETQYF. The V gene is TRBV4-1, the J gene TRBJ2-5; TRBD2 agrees at 7 bases. Germline V CDR1 and CDR2: MGHRA, YSYEKL. After removal of 1 base from V and 5 bases from J, the junction contained 7 bases not matched to a gene. The CDR3 length is 15 residues.

This clonotype was picked up a small number of times. This chain uses TRBV27 with TRBJ2-7; weak D call: TRBD1 (5 bases). With 4 bases removed from V and 4 bases from J, the gap between germline ends came to 11 bases. Germline V CDR1 and CDR2: MNHEY, SMNVEV (reference sequence). The CDR3 runs to 13 residues. CDR3 coding DNA: TGTGCCAGCAGTTGGACAAGTGAATACGAGCAGTACTTC. Protein sequence: CASSWTSEYEQYF.

This clonotype occurred a few times. V and J are TRBV20-1 and TRBJ1-1, with D possibly matching TRBD1 (6 bases). There are 14 residues in the CDR3. Trimming stripped 6 bases from V and 5 bases from J, with 19 bases between. Germline V gene lookup returns CDR1 DFQATT and CDR2 SNEGSKA (reference sequence). CDR3 in DNA: TGCAGTGCCGCTGACAGGTCCGTTCAGACTGAAGCTTTCTTT. This codes for CSAADRSVQTEAFF.

This clonotype was found a few times. This chain connects TRBV4-1 to TRBJ2-7, with 8 positions matching TRBD2. V was clipped by 1 base and J by 3 bases; unmatched bases: 5. This CDR3 comprises 15 residues. Looked up from germline, CDR1 is MGHRA and CDR2 is YSYEKL. The CDR3 is CASSQGPGTSYEQYF. The DNA for the CDR3 is TGCGCCAGCAGCCAAGGGCCCGGGACTAGCTACGAGCAGTACTTC.

This clonotype has just a few counts. CDR3 residues: CASSFVSPGEKLFF. As DNA, the CDR3 is TGTGCCAGCAGCTTTGTCAGCCCGGGTGAAAAACTGTTTTTT. The V and J genes are TRBV7-9 and TRBJ1-4; no reliable D call. The ends were cut back, 3 bases at V and 7 bases at J, with 12 bases in the middle. CDR1 SEHNR and CDR2 FQNEAQ come from the germline V gene (reference sequence). The CDR3 is made up of 14 amino acids. The full variable domain, with the rest looked up from reference TRBV7-9 and TRBJ1-4, is DTGVSQNPRHKITKRGQNVTFRCDPISEHNRLYWYRQTLGQGPEFLTYFQNEAQLEKSRLLSDRFSAERPKGSFSTLEIQRTEQGDSAMYLCASSFVSPGEKLFFGSGTQLSVL.

The V call is TRBV12-3 or TRBV12-4, the J call TRBJ1-4; 8 positions match TRBD1. V gave up 4 bases and J gave up 7 bases; unmatched junction bases: 8. The CDR3 has 15 amino acids. CDR3 residues: CASSSGQGSLEKLFF. The CDR3 DNA sequence: TGTGCCAGCAGTTCAGGACAGGGTTCTCTTGAAAAACTGTTTTTT.

The V and J genes are TRBV7-9 and TRBJ1-5, with a possible D match to TRBD1 (5 bases). Germline lookup yields CDR1 SEHNR and CDR2 FQNEAQ (reference sequence). CDR3 length: 14 residues. Trimming shortened V by 5 bases and J by 4 bases, and 12 bases separated the two germline ends. The CDR3 DNA reads TGTGCCAGCAGCAACGGCGGGGGGAATCAGCCCCAGCATTTT. It translates to CASSNGGGNQPQHF.

Ten or more counts support this clonotype. The chain has TRBV5-6 and TRBJ1-1; the D is unclear. The germline V and J ends were trimmed by 2 bases and 4 bases, with 6 bases remaining between them. The CDR3 covers 12 residues. Germline V gene sequence: CDR1 SGHDT, CDR2 YYEEEE. The CDR3 DNA sequence: TGTGCCAGCAGCTTTTGGGGCACTGAAGCTTTCTTT. It is translated as CASSFWGTEAFF. Combining the CDR3 with reference TRBV5-6 and TRBJ1-1 gives the whole variable domain DAGVTQSPTHLIKTRGQQVTLRCSPKSGHDTVSWYQQALGQGPQFIFQYYEEEERQRGNFPDRFSGHQFPNYSSELNVNALLLGDSALYLCASSFWGTEAFFGQGTRLTVV.

The chain recombines TRBV24-1 with TRBJ2-7; D ambiguous. V dropped 3 bases and J dropped 0 bases, with 5 bases sitting between them. Germline CDR1 reads KGHDR; CDR2 reads SFDVKD. This CDR3 has 13 amino acids. This chain's CDR3 is CATSDPNSYEQYF. DNA for the CDR3: TGTGCCACCAGTGATCCGAACTCCTACGAGCAGTACTTC.

This clonotype turned up a few times. The J gene is TRBJ2-7, the V gene TRBV20-1; tentatively, D is TRBD2 (5 bases). The CDR3 extends over 14 amino acids. Per the germline V gene, CDR1 is DFQATT and CDR2 is SNEGSKA (reference sequence). The V end lost 6 bases, the J end lost 0 bases, and 15 bases lay between the germline ends. Here the CDR3 reads CSAFSDASSYEQYF. CDR3 nucleotide sequence: TGCAGTGCATTTAGCGACGCGAGCTCCTACGAGCAGTACTTC.

Remarks on this clonotype: This may be a read error, as it is one base from a much larger clone. This sequence joins TRBV29-1 and TRBJ1-1; D is perhaps TRBD1 (5 bases). The CDR3 runs 12 residues. From germline, CDR1 is SQVTM and CDR2 ANQGSEA. The CDR3 region is CSVLQVNTVAFF. CDR3 DNA: TGCAGCGTTTTACAGGTGAACACTGTAGCTTTCTTT.

This clonotype has a handful of counts. The chain is built from TRBV21-1 and TRBJ1-1; the table's D call TRBD1 went unverified against the DNA. TRBV21-1 is recorded as a pseudogene. This CDR3 comprises 14 residues. The CDR3 DNA reads as TGTGCCAGCAGCACCGAGACAGGGCCCACTGAAGCTTTCTTT. This codes for CASSTETGPTEAFF.

This clonotype was seen only a few times. The chain combines TRBV12-3 or TRBV12-4 with TRBJ2-1, with D perhaps assigned TRBD1 or TRBD2 (6 bases each). V lost 3 bases, J lost 8 bases, and 23 bases lay in between. This CDR3 contains 17 residues. Written as DNA, the CDR3 is TGTGCCAGCAGTTTCGGGACACGACTAGTTATTACCGATGAGCAGTTCTTC. Its protein product is CASSFGTRLVITDEQFF.

The chain carries TRBV21-1 and TRBJ2-3; the D call TRBD2 from the table was never checked on the DNA. TRBV21-1 constitutes a pseudogene. The CDR3 is made up of 16 amino acids. The CDR3 DNA reads TGTGCCAGCAGCTGGTCCAGCGGGAGGGTCGCAGATACGCAGTATTTT. Protein product: CASSWSSGRVADTQYF.

The sample holds a few counts of this clonotype. This chain links TRBV6-5 with TRBJ1-1; the D gene is possibly TRBD1 (6 bases). CDR3 size: 15 residues. Germline lookup yields CDR1 MNHEY and CDR2 SVGAGI. V lost 0 bases and J 4 bases, leaving 12 bases between the germline ends. As DNA, the CDR3 is TGTGCCAGCAGTTACTCCGGGACACCATCCACTGAAGCTTTCTTT. It specifies CASSYSGTPSTEAFF.

The chain joins TRBV21-1 to TRBJ2-5; the DNA was not used to check the table's D call, TRBD1. TRBV21-1 is a pseudogene segment. CDR3 size: 14 residues. The CDR3, as DNA: TGTGCCAGCATTCTGGACAGGTGGCAAGAGACCCAGTACTTC. This translates into CASILDRWQETQYF.

This clonotype has a handful of counts. The genes are TRBV29-1 and TRBJ2-7, with D possibly TRBD1 on 5 matching bases. This CDR3 comprises 12 residues. V lost 6 bases, J lost 0 bases, and 9 bases lay in between. The germline V gene has CDR1 SQVTM and CDR2 ANQGSEA. The CDR3 coding sequence is TGCAGCGTGAAAGACAGCTCCTACGAGCAGTACTTC. It yields the protein CSVKDSSYEQYF.

The rearrangement uses TRBV7-9 and TRBJ2-1; 10 bases fit TRBD1. With V trimmed by 5 bases and J by 7 bases, 5 bases remained unmatched. The length of the CDR3 is 14 residues. Per the germline V gene, CDR1 is SEHNR and CDR2 is FQNEAQ (reference sequence). The DNA for the CDR3 is TGTGCCAGCAGCATCCGGACAGGGGGTAATGAGCAGTTCTTC. Amino acid sequence: CASSIRTGGNEQFF.

This clonotype was found a few times. The chain is built from TRBV27 and TRBJ2-1; 11 nucleotides line up with TRBD2. With V trimmed by 5 bases and J by 3 bases, 6 bases remained unmatched. The CDR3 loop spans 16 amino acids. Germline V gene data show CDR1 as MNHEY and CDR2 as SMNVEV (reference sequence). Written as DNA, the CDR3 is TGTGCCAGCAGTCCTATAGCGGGAGGGTACTACAATGAGCAGTTCTTC. This codes for CASSPIAGGYYNEQFF.

The V gene is TRBV5-4, the J gene TRBJ2-3, with a weak D call TRBD1 (5 bases). This CDR3 spans 16 amino acids. V lost 5 bases and J 0 bases, leaving 16 bases between the germline ends. Germline lookup yields CDR1 SGHNT and CDR2 YYREEE (reference sequence). The CDR3 sequence is CASSPSTVLSTDTQYF. The CDR3 bases are TGTGCCAGCAGTCCCTCGACAGTTCTTAGCACAGATACGCAGTATTTT.

The DNA of the CDR3 is TGTGCCAGCAGTGATGCCGGGACAGCTGATAACTATGGCTACACCTTC. It is translated as CASSDAGTADNYGYTF. This chain joins TRBV2 and TRBJ1-2; 7 bases align to TRBD1. V shed 3 bases and J 1 base; nucleotides not matched to a gene: 8. CDR1 SNHLY and CDR2 FYNNEI come from the germline V gene. This CDR3 contains 16 residues.

The rearrangement joins TRBV12-3 or TRBV12-4 to TRBJ1-1, with unresolved D. The CDR3 is 11 residues long. The germline V and J ends were trimmed by 7 bases and 12 bases, with 15 bases remaining between them. The chain's CDR3 is CASTADGGTFF. CDR3 in DNA: TGTGCCAGCACCGCGGACGGTGGAACTTTCTTT.